This TCR beta chain was documented in a study of T-cell memory formation after mild COVID-19. With constant-segment primers, 5'RACE yielded cDNA libraries of TCR alpha and TCR beta that carried sample barcodes and UMIs. TCRdb reprocessed the 5' RACE reads with MiXCR, giving one entry per CDR3 protein. The sample lists approximately 190,000 distinct CDR3 sequences, around 18% occurring once. Overall study findings and caveats: Contracting CD4+ clones sat mainly in CM and EM; CD8+ in EMRA.

There are a few counts of this clonotype. What it binds is not known. CDR1 is SGHTA and CDR2 is FQGNSA in the germline V gene. V was cut by 4 bases and J by 7 bases, with 12 bases left in between. This CDR3 region has 13 residues. Sequencing was done on a sample of PBMCs or a T cell subset sorted from them (not recorded which). The V and J genes are TRBV7-2 and TRBJ2-3, with D possibly being TRBD1 (6 bases). The clonotype was recovered from an adult woman who had mild COVID-19 (a few samples of this study predate the infection). Cell type and time point are not known. The CDR3 DNA reads as TGTGCCAGCAGCTCAGGGGTGGGGAATACGCAGTATTTT. Translation: CASSSGVGNTQYF.